This T cell receptor beta chain stems from a study of regulatory T cells in long-lasting Graves disease. Study-wide context: The criterion for persistent Graves' disease was over 5 years of antithyroid drugs with positive TSH receptor antibodies.

Library construction for TCR beta used iRepertoire HTBI primers and Arm-PCR of CDR3 regions. In TCRdb, the multiplex PCR reads were re-called with MiXCR into one record per CDR3 protein. The data hold approximately 400,000 distinct CDR3 sequences, with roughly 25% observed a single time. Time point given: persistent/refractory GD, antithyroid drugs over 5 years with positive TRAb. TCR sequences were obtained from RNA taken from PBMCs. Study findings and constraints: Favored gene segments in persistent disease were TRBV28, TRBJ1-2 and TRBJ2-5.

V shed 6 bases and J shed 7 bases, with 21 bases lying between them. Germline loops: CDR1 MDHEN, CDR2 SYDVKM. CDR3 size: 15 residues. This clonotype was recorded many times. The antigen remains unidentified. This receptor was obtained from a woman aged 40-49 years with Graves disease. J is TRBJ1-2 and V is TRBV28; D ambiguous. The sample here was peripheral blood mononuclear cells (PBMCs), taken when the disease was refractory, from a patient treated with antithyroid drugs. The CDR3 nucleotides are TGTGCCAGCAGCCTGGGCGCATTGGGGTTAATTGGCTACACCTTC. As protein: CASSLGALGLIGYTF.